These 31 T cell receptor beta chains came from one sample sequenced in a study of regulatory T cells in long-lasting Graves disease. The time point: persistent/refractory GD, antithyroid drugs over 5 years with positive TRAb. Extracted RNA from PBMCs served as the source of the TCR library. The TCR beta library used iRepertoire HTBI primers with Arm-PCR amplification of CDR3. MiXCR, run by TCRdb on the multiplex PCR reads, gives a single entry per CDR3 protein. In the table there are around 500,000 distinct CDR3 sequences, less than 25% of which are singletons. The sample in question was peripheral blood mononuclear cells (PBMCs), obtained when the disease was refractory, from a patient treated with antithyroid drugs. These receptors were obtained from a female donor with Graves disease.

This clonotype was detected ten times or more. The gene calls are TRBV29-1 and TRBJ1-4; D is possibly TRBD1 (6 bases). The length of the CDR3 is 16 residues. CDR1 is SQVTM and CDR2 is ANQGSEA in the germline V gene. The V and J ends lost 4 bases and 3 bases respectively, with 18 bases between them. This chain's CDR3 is CSVALNHRQANEKLFF. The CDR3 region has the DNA TGCAGCGTTGCCTTAAACCATCGACAGGCTAATGAAAAACTGTTTTTT.

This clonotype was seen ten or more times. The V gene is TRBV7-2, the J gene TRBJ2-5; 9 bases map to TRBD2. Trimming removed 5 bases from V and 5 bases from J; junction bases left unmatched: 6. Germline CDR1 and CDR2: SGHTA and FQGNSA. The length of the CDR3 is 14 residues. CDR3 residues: CASSGPSGKETQYF. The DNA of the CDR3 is TGTGCCAGCAGCGGCCCTAGCGGGAAGGAGACCCAGTACTTC.

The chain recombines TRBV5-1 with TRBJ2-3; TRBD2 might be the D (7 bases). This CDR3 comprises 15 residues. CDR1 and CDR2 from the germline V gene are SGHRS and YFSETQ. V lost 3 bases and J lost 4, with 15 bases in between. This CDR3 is CASSSSGGGADTQYF. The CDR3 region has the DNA TGCGCCAGCAGCTCTAGCGGAGGGGGGGCAGATACGCAGTATTTT.

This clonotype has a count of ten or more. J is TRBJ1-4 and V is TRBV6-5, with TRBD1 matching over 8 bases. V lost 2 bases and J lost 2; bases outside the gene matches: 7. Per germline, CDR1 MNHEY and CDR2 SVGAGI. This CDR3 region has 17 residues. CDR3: CASSYGERTGTNEKLFF. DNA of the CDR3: TGTGCCAGCAGTTACGGCGAAAGGACAGGGACTAATGAAAAACTGTTTTTT.

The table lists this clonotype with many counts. CDR3 sequence: CSARGSRQDQETQYF. Here the CDR3 DNA reads TGCAGTGCTAGAGGATCCCGACAGGACCAAGAGACCCAGTACTTC. V gene TRBV20-1 combines with J gene TRBJ2-5; a possible D gene is TRBD1 (6 bases). Germline V gene data show CDR1 as DFQATT and CDR2 as SNEGSKA (reference sequence). The CDR3 is made up of 15 amino acids. The ends were cut back, 1 base at V and 0 bases at J, with 12 bases in the middle.

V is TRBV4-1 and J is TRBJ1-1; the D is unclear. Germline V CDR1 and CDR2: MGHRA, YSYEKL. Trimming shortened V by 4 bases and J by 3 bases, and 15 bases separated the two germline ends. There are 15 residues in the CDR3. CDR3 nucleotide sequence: TGCGCCAGCAGCCCCCACGTGAGCCTGGACACTGAAGCTTTCTTT. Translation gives CASSPHVSLDTEAFF.

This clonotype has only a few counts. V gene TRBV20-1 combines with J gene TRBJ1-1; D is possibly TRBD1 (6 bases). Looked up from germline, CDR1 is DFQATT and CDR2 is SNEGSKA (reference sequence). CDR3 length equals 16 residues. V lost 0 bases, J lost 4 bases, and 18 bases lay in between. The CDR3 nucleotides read TGCAGTGCTAGAGATCTCTCGGGGAGGGGGGGCACTGAAGCTTTCTTT. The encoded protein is CSARDLSGRGGTEAFF.

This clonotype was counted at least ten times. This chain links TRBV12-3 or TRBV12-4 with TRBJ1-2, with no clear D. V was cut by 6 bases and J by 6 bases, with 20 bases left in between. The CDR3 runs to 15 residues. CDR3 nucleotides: TGTGCCAGCAGCCGAGACCGACGAACTACCAATGGCTACACCTTC. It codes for CASSRDRRTTNGYTF.

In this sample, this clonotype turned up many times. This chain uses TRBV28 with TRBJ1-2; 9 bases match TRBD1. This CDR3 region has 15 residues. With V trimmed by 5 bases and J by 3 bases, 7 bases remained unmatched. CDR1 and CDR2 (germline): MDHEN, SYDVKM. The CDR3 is CASSLLGTGYYGYTF. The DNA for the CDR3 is TGTGCCAGCAGTCTCCTAGGGACAGGGTACTATGGCTACACCTTC.

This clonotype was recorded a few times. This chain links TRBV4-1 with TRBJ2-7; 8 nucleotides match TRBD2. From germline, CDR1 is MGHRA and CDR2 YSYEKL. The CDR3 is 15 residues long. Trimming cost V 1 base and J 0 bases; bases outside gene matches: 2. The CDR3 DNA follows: TGCGCCAGCAGCCAAGGGACTAGCACCTCCTACGAGCAGTACTTC. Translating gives CASSQGTSTSYEQYF.

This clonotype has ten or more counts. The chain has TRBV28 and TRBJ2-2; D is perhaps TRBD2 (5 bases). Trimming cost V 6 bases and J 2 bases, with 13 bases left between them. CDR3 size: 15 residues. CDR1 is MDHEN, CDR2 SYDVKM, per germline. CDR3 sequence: CASRDYHGNTGELFF. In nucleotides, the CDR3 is TGTGCCAGCAGAGACTATCATGGAAACACCGGGGAGCTGTTTTTT.

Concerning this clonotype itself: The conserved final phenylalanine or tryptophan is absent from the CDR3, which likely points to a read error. CDR3: CASSSPDRGTGELFL. As DNA, the CDR3 is TGTGCCAGCAGCTCTCCGGACAGAGGGACCGGGGAGCTGTTTCTT. This chain uses TRBV11-2 with TRBJ2-2; possible D gene TRBD1, 6 bases. Germline values: CDR1 SGHAT, CDR2 FQNNGV. The germline V and J ends were trimmed by 4 bases and 5 bases, with 14 bases remaining between them. The CDR3 consists of 15 residues.

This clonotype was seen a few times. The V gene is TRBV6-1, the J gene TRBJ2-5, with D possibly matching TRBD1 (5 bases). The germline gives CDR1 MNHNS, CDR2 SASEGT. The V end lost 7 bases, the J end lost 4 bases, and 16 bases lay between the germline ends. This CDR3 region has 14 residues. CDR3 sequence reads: CASIPDPRAETQYF. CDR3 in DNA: TGTGCCAGCATACCTGACCCCAGGGCAGAGACCCAGTACTTC.

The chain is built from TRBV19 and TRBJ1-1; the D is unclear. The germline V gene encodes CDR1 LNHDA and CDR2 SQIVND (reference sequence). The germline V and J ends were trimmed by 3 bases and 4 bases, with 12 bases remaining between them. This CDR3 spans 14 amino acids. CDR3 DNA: TGTGCCAGTAGTATTTCGGGGTTGGGCACTGAAGCTTTCTTT. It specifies CASSISGLGTEAFF.

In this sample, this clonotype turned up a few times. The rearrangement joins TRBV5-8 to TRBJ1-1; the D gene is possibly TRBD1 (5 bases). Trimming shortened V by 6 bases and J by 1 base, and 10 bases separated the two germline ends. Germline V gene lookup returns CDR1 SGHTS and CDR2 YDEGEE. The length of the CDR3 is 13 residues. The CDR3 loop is CASTYQGNTEAFF. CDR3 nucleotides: TGTGCCAGCACCTACCAGGGGAACACTGAAGCTTTCTTT.

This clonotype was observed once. The CDR3 is CASSNSPGASNYGYTF. Written as DNA, the CDR3 is TGTGCCAGCAGCAACTCCCCAGGGGCGTCTAACTATGGCTACACCTTC. The V and J genes are TRBV9 and TRBJ1-2; perhaps TRBD1 as D (6 bases). Germline V gives CDR1 SGDLS, CDR2 YYNGEE. The CDR3 length is 16 residues. Trimming stripped 4 bases from V and 0 bases from J, with 16 bases between.

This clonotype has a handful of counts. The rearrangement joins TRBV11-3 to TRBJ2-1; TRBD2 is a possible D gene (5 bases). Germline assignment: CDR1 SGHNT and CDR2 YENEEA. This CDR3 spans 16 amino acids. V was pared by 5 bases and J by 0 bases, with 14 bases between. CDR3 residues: CASSTYSGSSYNEQFF. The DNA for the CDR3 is TGTGCCAGCAGCACCTACAGTGGGAGCTCCTACAATGAGCAGTTCTTC.

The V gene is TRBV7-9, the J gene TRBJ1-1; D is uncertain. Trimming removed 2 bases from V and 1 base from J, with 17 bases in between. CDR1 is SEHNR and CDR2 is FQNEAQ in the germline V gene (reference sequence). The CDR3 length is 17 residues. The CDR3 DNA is TGTGCCAGCAGCTTACCGGAGATAGCAGGCCAGAACACTGAAGCTTTCTTT. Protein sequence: CASSLPEIAGQNTEAFF.

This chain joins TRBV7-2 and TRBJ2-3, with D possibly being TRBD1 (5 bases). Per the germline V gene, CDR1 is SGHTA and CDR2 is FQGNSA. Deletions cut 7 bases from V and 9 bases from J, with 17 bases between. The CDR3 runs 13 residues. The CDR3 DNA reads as TGTGCCAGCATGGACATTTTTTTATCGACGCAGTATTTT. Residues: CASMDIFLSTQYF.

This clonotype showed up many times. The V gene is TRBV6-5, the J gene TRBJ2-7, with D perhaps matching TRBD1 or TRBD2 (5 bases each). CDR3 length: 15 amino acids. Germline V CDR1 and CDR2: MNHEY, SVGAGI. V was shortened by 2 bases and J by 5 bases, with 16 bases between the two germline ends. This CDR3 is CASSYTGTTNNEQYF. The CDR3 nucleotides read TGTGCCAGCAGTTACACCGGGACGACGAATAACGAGCAGTACTTC.

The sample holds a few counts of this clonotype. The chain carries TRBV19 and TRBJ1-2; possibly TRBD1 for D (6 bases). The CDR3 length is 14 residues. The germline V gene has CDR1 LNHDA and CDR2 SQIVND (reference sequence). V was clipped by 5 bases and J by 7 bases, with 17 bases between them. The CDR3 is CASSPQGTTAGYTF. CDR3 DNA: TGTGCCAGTAGTCCCCAGGGGACGACGGCTGGCTACACCTTC.

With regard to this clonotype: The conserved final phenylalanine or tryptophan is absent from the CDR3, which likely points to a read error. CDR3 bases: TGCAGTGCTAGAGACCCCGGTTACTCTGGAAACACCATATATTTA. This gives the protein CSARDPGYSGNTIYL. J is TRBJ1-3 and V is TRBV20-1; D gene uncertain. V was clipped by 0 bases and J by 0 bases, with 9 bases between them. CDR3 length: 15 amino acids. CDR1 and CDR2 (germline): DFQATT, SNEGSKA (reference sequence).

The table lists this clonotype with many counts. This CDR3 is CASDDPGTEAFF. DNA for the CDR3: TGTGCCAGCGATGACCCAGGGACTGAAGCTTTCTTT. The chain joins TRBV6-1 to TRBJ1-1; maybe TRBD1 (5 bases). Germline lookup yields CDR1 MNHNS and CDR2 SASEGT. The CDR3 totals 12 residues. V was cut by 8 bases and J by 5 bases, with 12 bases left in between.

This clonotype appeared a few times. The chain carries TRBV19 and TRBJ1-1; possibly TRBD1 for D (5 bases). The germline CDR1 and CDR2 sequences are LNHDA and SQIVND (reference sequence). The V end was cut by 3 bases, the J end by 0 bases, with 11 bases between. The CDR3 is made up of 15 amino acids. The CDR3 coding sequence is TGTGCCAGTAGTATCCGTGGGGGTATGAACACTGAAGCTTTCTTT. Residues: CASSIRGGMNTEAFF.

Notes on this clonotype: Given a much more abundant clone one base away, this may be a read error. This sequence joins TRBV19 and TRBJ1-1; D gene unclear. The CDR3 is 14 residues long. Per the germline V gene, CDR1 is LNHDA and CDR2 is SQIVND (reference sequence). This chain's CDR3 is CASSPSRQAAEALF. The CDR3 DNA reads TGTGCCAGTAGTCCCTCCCGCCAGGCTGCTGAAGCTCTCTTT. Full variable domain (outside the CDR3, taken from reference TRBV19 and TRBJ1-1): DGGITQSPKYLFRKEGQNVTLSCEQNLNHDAMYWYRQDPGQGLRLIYYSQIVNDFQKGDIAEGYSVSREKKESFPLTVTSAQKNPTAFYLCASSPSRQAAEALFGQGTRLTVV.

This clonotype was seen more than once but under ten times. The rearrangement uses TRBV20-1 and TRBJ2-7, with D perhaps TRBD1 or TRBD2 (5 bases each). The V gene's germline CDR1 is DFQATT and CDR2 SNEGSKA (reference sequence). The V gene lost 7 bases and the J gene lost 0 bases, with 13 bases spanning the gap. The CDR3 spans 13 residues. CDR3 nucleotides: TGCAGTGTCCTGGGGGACGCCTCCTACGAGCAGTACTTC. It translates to CSVLGDASYEQYF.

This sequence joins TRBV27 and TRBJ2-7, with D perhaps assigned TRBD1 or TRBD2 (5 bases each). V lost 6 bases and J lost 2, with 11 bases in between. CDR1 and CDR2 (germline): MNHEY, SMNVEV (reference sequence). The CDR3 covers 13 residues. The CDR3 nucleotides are TGTGCCAGCAGAGGGACGGATCCCTACGAGCAGTACTTC. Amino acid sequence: CASRGTDPYEQYF.

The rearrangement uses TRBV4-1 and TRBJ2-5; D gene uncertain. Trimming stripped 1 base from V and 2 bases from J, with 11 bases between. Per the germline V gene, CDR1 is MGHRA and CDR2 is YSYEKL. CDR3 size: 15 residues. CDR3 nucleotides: TGCGCCAGCAGCCAAGGAACAGTGACACAAGAGACCCAGTACTTC. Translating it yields CASSQGTVTQETQYF.

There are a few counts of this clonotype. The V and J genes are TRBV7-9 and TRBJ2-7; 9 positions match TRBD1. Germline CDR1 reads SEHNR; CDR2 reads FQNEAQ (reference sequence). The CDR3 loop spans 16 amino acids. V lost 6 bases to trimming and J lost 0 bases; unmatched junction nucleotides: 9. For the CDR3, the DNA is TGTGCCAGCAGTTCATCGGACAGGGGAGGCTCCTACGAGCAGTACTTC. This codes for CASSSSDRGGSYEQYF.

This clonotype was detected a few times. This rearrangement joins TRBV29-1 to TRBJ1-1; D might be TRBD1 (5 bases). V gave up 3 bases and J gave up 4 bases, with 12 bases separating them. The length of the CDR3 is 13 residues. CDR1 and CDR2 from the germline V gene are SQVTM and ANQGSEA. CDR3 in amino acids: CSVDFRVGTEAFF. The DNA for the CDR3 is TGCAGCGTTGACTTCAGGGTGGGCACTGAAGCTTTCTTT.

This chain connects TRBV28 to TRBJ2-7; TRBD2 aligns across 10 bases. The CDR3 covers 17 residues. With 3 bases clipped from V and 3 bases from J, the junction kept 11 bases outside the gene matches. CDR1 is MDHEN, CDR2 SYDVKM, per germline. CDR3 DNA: TGTGCCAGCAGTTTTTGGGGGGGCATAGCGGGAGGCTACGAGCAGTACTTC. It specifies CASSFWGGIAGGYEQYF.